Below are 26 T cell receptor beta chains sequenced from a single sample in a study of beta chain features in type 1 diabetes. Since all of the isolated RNA was reverse transcribed, expressed TCRB transcripts were what got sequenced. Only in-frame clones appear in the TCRdb table, and some are missing; sequencing was by immunoSEQ multiplex PCR. This sample has 200,000 to 250,000 clones, with 25% to 35% found just once. Specimen: central memory CD4+ T cells from blood. The receptor set was obtained from a man aged 25-45 years in good health.

The chain has TRBV4-1 and TRBJ2-7, with 7 bases lining up with TRBD1. Trimming took 3 bases from V and 2 from J; bases not matched to a gene: 4. This CDR3 has 14 amino acids. Per germline, CDR1 MGHRA and CDR2 YSYEKL. CDR3 in DNA: TGCGCCAGCAGCCAGCCGGGACAGACCTACGAGCAGTACTTC. Its translation is CASSQPGQTYEQYF.

This chain connects TRBV18 to TRBJ1-5; D remains ambiguous. The length of the CDR3 is 12 residues. V dropped 2 bases and J dropped 9 bases, with 8 bases sitting between them. CDR1 and CDR2 (germline): KGHSH, LQKENI. CDR3 DNA: TGTGCCAGCTCACCAAAGGGTCGGCCCCAGCATTTT. As protein: CASSPKGRPQHF.

The genes are TRBV6-6 and TRBJ2-6; D is ambiguous. Trimming left V 6 bases short and J 1 base short, with 10 bases between. CDR1 is MNHNY, CDR2 SVGAGI, per germline (reference sequence). The CDR3 spans 15 residues. The CDR3 is CASRQGLSGANVLTF. The CDR3 nucleotides are TGTGCCAGCAGACAAGGGCTGTCTGGGGCCAACGTCCTGACTTTC.

The chain employs TRBV28 and TRBJ2-7; the D is unclear. The CDR3 is 13 residues long. The V and J ends lost 8 bases and 4 bases respectively, with 15 bases between them. Germline assignment: CDR1 MDHEN and CDR2 SYDVKM. The CDR3 reads CASAPNSLYEQYF. The CDR3 nucleotides read TGTGCCAGCGCCCCTAACAGCCTTTACGAGCAGTACTTC.

The V call is TRBV9, the J call TRBJ2-3; a weak D match, TRBD2 (6 bases). Germline values: CDR1 SGDLS, CDR2 YYNGEE. This CDR3 is built from 16 residues. Trimming shortened V by 1 base and J by 0 bases, and 12 bases separated the two germline ends. The CDR3 spells CASSVTGTPSTDTQYF. The CDR3 DNA reads TGTGCCAGCAGCGTAACCGGGACTCCTAGCACAGATACGCAGTATTTT.

The J gene is TRBJ1-1, the V gene TRBV5-6; D may be TRBD1 (5 bases). The germline CDR1 and CDR2 sequences are SGHDT and YYEEEE. The CDR3 consists of 12 residues. V was pared by 4 bases and J by 9 bases, with 13 bases between. The CDR3 bases are TGTGCCAGCAGCCCTGGGGGACGGAAAGCTTTCTTT. This translates into CASSPGGRKAFF. Full variable domain (rest looked up from reference TRBV5-6 and TRBJ1-1): DAGVTQSPTHLIKTRGQQVTLRCSPKSGHDTVSWYQQALGQGPQFIFQYYEEEERQRGNFPDRFSGHQFPNYSSELNVNALLLGDSALYLCASSPGGRKAFFGQGTRLTVV.

The V call is TRBV4-3, the J call TRBJ2-2; possibly TRBD2 for D (5 bases). The CDR3 consists of 15 residues. V was trimmed by 4 bases and J by 5 bases, leaving 14 bases between them. Germline V gene lookup returns CDR1 LGHNA and CDR2 YSLEER. The CDR3 nucleotides are TGCGCCAGCAGCCCACTGGAACGCGGGACCGGGGAGCTGTTTTTT. Translated, it gives CASSPLERGTGELFF.

The rearrangement links TRBV30 to TRBJ2-1; the D gene could be TRBD1 or TRBD2 (6 bases each). CDR3 size: 14 residues. Trimming took off 4 bases at V and 4 bases at J, with 14 bases between the two ends. CDR1 GTSNPN and CDR2 SVGIG come from the germline V gene (reference sequence). The CDR3 nucleotides read TGTGCCTGGACGGGGGCGTCCCTATACAATGAGCAGTTCTTC. Its translation is CAWTGASLYNEQFF.

In this sample, this clone turned up a few times. The gene calls are TRBV15 and TRBJ2-6, with TRBD2 identical over 11 bases. Per the germline V gene, CDR1 is LNHNV and CDR2 is YYDKDF (reference sequence). This CDR3 is 17 amino acids long. Trimming at V came to 1 base and at J to 2 bases, leaving 1 base not matched to a gene. For the CDR3, the DNA is TGTGCCACCAGCAGAGCACTAGCGGGAGCTGGGGCCAACGTCCTGACTTTC. Translation gives CATSRALAGAGANVLTF.

A few counts support this clone. This rearrangement joins TRBV7-9 to TRBJ2-7; 8 bases fit TRBD1. The trim removed 1 base at V and 7 bases at J, leaving 6 bases unmatched. Germline V gene sequence: CDR1 SEHNR, CDR2 FQNEAQ (reference sequence). This CDR3 contains 14 residues. The CDR3 DNA sequence: TGTGCCAGCAGCTTAGAGGACAGGGCGAAAGAGCAGTACTTC. It specifies CASSLEDRAKEQYF. Drawing the rest from reference TRBV7-9 and TRBJ2-7, the complete variable domain is DTGVSQNPRHKITKRGQNVTFRCDPISEHNRLYWYRQTLGQGPEFLTYFQNEAQLEKSRLLSDRFSAERPKGSFSTLEIQRTEQGDSAMYLCASSLEDRAKEQYFGPGTRLTVT.

This clone was picked up a small number of times. The CDR3 sequence is CACRGPPKETQYF. The CDR3 DNA follows: TGTGCCTGCCGAGGTCCCCCCAAAGAGACCCAGTACTTC. The chain uses TRBV30 and TRBJ2-5; unclear D gene. Per the germline V gene, CDR1 is GTSNPN and CDR2 is SVGIG (reference sequence). The CDR3 totals 13 residues. V was cut by 6 bases and J by 3 bases, with 14 bases left in between.

J is TRBJ1-5 and V is TRBV6-6; weak D call: TRBD1 (5 bases). This CDR3 contains 14 residues. V lost 6 bases to trimming and J lost 5 bases, with 14 bases between them. Germline V gives CDR1 MNHNY, CDR2 SVGAGI (reference sequence). The DNA for the CDR3 is TGTGCCAGCAGCACTACTCAGGGAGATCAGCCCCAGCATTTT. This translates into CASSTTQGDQPQHF.

About this clone itself: At the DNA level, this CDR3 is encoded by other sequences in the same sample as well. CDR3 coding DNA: TGCAGTGCTACTAGGGGGGAGACCCAGTACTTC. Encoded protein: CSATRGETQYF. The V gene is TRBV20-1, the J gene TRBJ2-5; perhaps TRBD1 as D (6 bases). The CDR3 extends over 11 amino acids. Trimming left V 4 bases short and J 5 bases short, with 8 bases between. Germline-derived CDR1 and CDR2 are DFQATT and SNEGSKA (reference sequence).

This clone was seen only a few times. This rearrangement joins TRBV5-1 to TRBJ2-5, with TRBD2 matching over 11 bases. V lost 2 bases to trimming and J lost 4 bases; unmatched junction nucleotides: 4. This CDR3 is 15 amino acids long. Germline V gene data show CDR1 as SGHRS and CDR2 as YFSETQ. The CDR3 bases are TGCGCCAGCAGCTTTAGCGGGGGGGCCGGAGAGACCCAGTACTTC. This codes for CASSFSGGAGETQYF.

The chain is built from TRBV14 and TRBJ2-1, with 7 positions matching TRBD2. The V gene end was trimmed by 0 bases and the J gene end by 8 bases; junction bases not matched to a gene: 7. The CDR3 runs to 15 residues. Germline CDR1 reads SGHDN; CDR2 reads FVKESK. This chain's CDR3 is CASSQDRHRGDEQFF. In nucleotides, the CDR3 is TGTGCCAGCAGCCAAGATAGGCACCGGGGGGATGAGCAGTTCTTC.

The chain is built from TRBV6-1 and TRBJ2-3; no definite D call. Germline values: CDR1 MNHNS, CDR2 SASEGT. Trimming shortened V by 6 bases and J by 5 bases, and 9 bases separated the two germline ends. This CDR3 contains 12 residues. The CDR3 spells CASSALGDTQYF. CDR3 DNA: TGTGCCAGCAGCGCTCTTGGAGATACGCAGTATTTT.

The chain carries TRBV6-6 and TRBJ2-3, with TRBD2 matching 10 bases. J lost 4 bases, V lost 6 bases, and 4 bases had no gene match. CDR3 length: 14 residues. CDR1 is MNHNY and CDR2 is SVGAGI in the germline V gene (reference sequence). The CDR3 nucleotides read TGTGCCAGCAGCAGACTAGCGGGCTCAGATACGCAGTATTTT. This encodes CASSRLAGSDTQYF.

This clone occurred a few times. This chain uses TRBV30 with TRBJ2-5; 7 bases match TRBD1. Germline V lookup: CDR1 GTSNPN, CDR2 SVGIG (reference sequence). This CDR3 comprises 14 residues. Losses at the gene ends were 2 bases for V and 2 bases for J; bases not matched to a gene: 5. CDR3 region: CAWSQGDRQETQYF. The CDR3 bases are TGTGCCTGGAGTCAGGGGGACAGACAAGAGACCCAGTACTTC.

This clone has a count of ten or more. The V gene is TRBV4-3, the J gene TRBJ2-7; D remains unclear. Per germline, CDR1 LGHNA and CDR2 YSLEER. This CDR3 is 13 amino acids long. Trimming shortened V by 1 base and J by 5 bases, and 9 bases separated the two germline ends. CDR3 sequence reads: CASSQGWQDEQYF. The CDR3 bases are TGCGCCAGCAGCCAAGGTTGGCAGGACGAGCAGTACTTC.

The rearrangement joins TRBV7-6 to TRBJ2-7; 7 nucleotides agree with TRBD1. The junction had 8 bases not matched to a gene; V was cut back by 4 bases and J by 2 bases. Germline V gene lookup returns CDR1 SGHVS and CDR2 FNYEAQ. The CDR3 runs 15 residues. In nucleotides, the CDR3 is TGTGCCAGCAGCTCACTACAGGGGATTCCCTACGAGCAGTACTTC. The encoded protein is CASSSLQGIPYEQYF.

This clone was picked up a small number of times. The chain combines TRBV14 with TRBJ1-1; the D is unclear. Deletions cut 0 bases from V and 1 base from J, with 6 bases between. CDR1 and CDR2 (germline): SGHDN, FVKESK. CDR3 size: 14 residues. Written as DNA, the CDR3 is TGTGCCAGCAGCCAAGAACTCAGGAACACTGAAGCTTTCTTT. Translating gives CASSQELRNTEAFF.

This clone was counted a few times. This sequence joins TRBV29-1 and TRBJ1-1; a weak D match, TRBD1 (5 bases). Trimming removed 8 bases at V and 5 bases at J, with 12 bases between. There are 11 residues in the CDR3. Per germline, CDR1 SQVTM and CDR2 ANQGSEA. The CDR3 loop is CSTIGGTEAFF. CDR3 coding DNA: TGCAGCACCATCGGGGGTACTGAAGCTTTCTTT.

This clone was observed a few times. The chain uses TRBV10-3 and TRBJ2-2; 8 nucleotides agree with TRBD1. V lost 0 bases and J lost 4; bases outside the gene matches: 1. The V gene's germline CDR1 is ENHRY and CDR2 SYGVKD. The length of the CDR3 is 15 residues. Here the CDR3 DNA reads TGTGCCATCAGTGAGTCCAGGGGGCCCACCGGGGAGCTGTTTTTT. Its protein product is CAISESRGPTGELFF.

In this sample, this clone turned up a few times. The chain couples TRBV18 to TRBJ2-4; 9 nucleotides match TRBD1. Germline CDR1 and CDR2: KGHSH and LQKENI. The CDR3 is made up of 16 amino acids. V was pared by 5 bases and J by 2 bases, with 7 bases of the junction left unmatched. CDR3 loop: CASSSQGAGTKNIQYF. The CDR3 nucleotides read TGTGCCAGCTCATCACAGGGGGCTGGGACCAAAAACATTCAGTACTTC.

The chain employs TRBV28 and TRBJ2-7; D tentatively fits TRBD1 or TRBD2 (5 bases each). The CDR3 covers 14 residues. CDR1 and CDR2 (germline): MDHEN, SYDVKM. Trimming removed 5 bases from V and 3 bases from J, with 14 bases in between. In nucleotides, the CDR3 is TGTGCCAGCAGTCCTCCGGGACGGAGCTACGAGCAGTACTTC. This codes for CASSPPGRSYEQYF. Full variable domain (missing parts from reference TRBV28 and TRBJ2-7): DVKVTQSSRYLVKRTGEKVFLECVQDMDHENMFWYRQDPGLGLRLIYFSYDVKMKEKGDIPEGYSVSREKKERFSLILESASTNQTSMYLCASSPPGRSYEQYFGPGTRLTVT.

This clone was detected only a few times. This rearrangement joins TRBV10-3 to TRBJ1-4, with D uncertain. Trimming took 0 bases from V and 6 from J, leaving 8 bases between them. The CDR3 has 14 residues. The germline V gene has CDR1 ENHRY and CDR2 SYGVKD. This chain's CDR3 is CAISESGDDEKLFF. The CDR3 DNA reads as TGTGCCATCAGTGAGTCCGGGGATGATGAAAAACTGTTTTTT.